The 27 T cell receptor beta chains below all came from one sample that was sequenced in a study of neoadjuvant anti-PD-1 for oral cavity cancer. The data were produced by immunoSEQ multiplex PCR, yet TCRdb's version contains in-frame clones alone and is incomplete. The sample holds about 7,600 clones; around half are singletons and the top ten take over 9.5%. The sequences come from tumor tissue, collected before nivolumab (anti-PD-1) treatment. All receptors come from a person aged 40 to 85 with oral cavity squamous cell carcinoma.

The J gene is TRBJ1-5, the V gene TRBV27, with D possibly TRBD1 on 6 matching bases. Germline CDR1 reads MNHEY; CDR2 reads SMNVEV (reference sequence). The CDR3 has 15 residues. Trimming removed 3 bases from V and 4 bases from J, with 13 bases in between. The CDR3, as DNA: TGTGCCAGCAGTTTTGGCCAGGGGTGGAATCAGCCCCAGCATTTT. This codes for CASSFGQGWNQPQHF.

The J gene is TRBJ1-1, the V gene TRBV27, with D perhaps TRBD1 (5 bases). The CDR3 runs 15 residues. Germline CDR1 MNHEY, CDR2 SMNVEV (reference sequence). V lost 3 bases to trimming and J lost 1 base, with 12 bases between them. The CDR3 nucleotides read TGTGCCAGCAGTTTCTACGGGGGGGGGAACACTGAAGCTTTCTTT. It specifies CASSFYGGGNTEAFF.

CDR3 sequence: CASRSRESNTIYF. CDR3 nucleotide sequence: TGTGCCAGCCGGTCCAGGGAGAGCAACACCATATATTTT. The chain couples TRBV6-8 to TRBJ1-3; perhaps TRBD1 as D (5 bases). CDR3 length: 13 amino acids. Between the trimmed V and J ends, which lost 8 bases and 7 bases, there was a span of 15 bases. CDR1 and CDR2 (germline): MNHGY, SAAAGT.

The chain links TRBV19 to TRBJ2-5, with D perhaps matching TRBD2 (6 bases). The germline V gene has CDR1 LNHDA and CDR2 SQIVND (reference sequence). The CDR3 has 12 amino acids. The V end was cut by 10 bases, the J end by 4 bases, with 13 bases between. In nucleotides, the CDR3 is TGTGCCACTCAGACCGGGGGAGAGACCCAGTACTTC. Residues: CATQTGGETQYF.

This clone is large (0.1 to 1%) by share. V gene TRBV7-9 combines with J gene TRBJ2-7; 7 bases align to TRBD2. CDR1 SEHNR and CDR2 FQNEAQ come from the germline V gene (reference sequence). This CDR3 region has 14 residues. Losses at the gene ends were 5 bases for V and 1 base for J; bases not matched to a gene: 5. For the CDR3, the DNA is TGTGCCAGCAGCGACCGGGACTATTCCTACGAGCAGTACTTC. As protein: CASSDRDYSYEQYF.

By sample share, this clone is medium-sized (0.01 to 0.1%). The V gene is TRBV30, the J gene TRBJ1-5, with 7 nucleotides matching TRBD1. V gave up 0 bases and J gave up 2 bases; unmatched junction bases: 4. The CDR3 extends over 15 amino acids. In germline, CDR1 is GTSNPN, CDR2 SVGIG (reference sequence). CDR3 amino acids: CAWSVQGVGNQPQHF. CDR3 bases: TGTGCCTGGAGTGTCCAGGGGGTGGGCAATCAGCCCCAGCATTTT.

A few counts support this clone. The rearrangement joins TRBV27 to TRBJ1-1; the D gene is possibly TRBD1 (5 bases). The germline CDR1 and CDR2 sequences are MNHEY and SMNVEV (reference sequence). Trimming pared 4 bases from V and 5 bases from J, leaving 14 bases between. The CDR3 runs 14 residues. The CDR3 sequence: CASSYGHGRTEAFF. The CDR3 DNA reads TGTGCCAGCAGTTATGGACACGGGAGAACTGAAGCTTTCTTT.

This clone was seen a handful of times. This chain links TRBV27 with TRBJ1-5, with 7 bases lining up with TRBD1. Germline-derived CDR1 and CDR2 are MNHEY and SMNVEV (reference sequence). The V segment lost 5 bases and the J segment 0 bases; nucleotides outside the gene matches: 7. The CDR3 loop spans 16 amino acids. CDR3 region: CASSKGTAYSNQPQHF. CDR3 bases: TGTGCCAGCAGTAAAGGGACAGCATATAGCAATCAGCCCCAGCATTTT.

V is TRBV7-3 and J is TRBJ2-6; 7 positions match TRBD2. The V segment lost 7 bases and the J segment 0 bases; nucleotides outside the gene matches: 3. The CDR3 is made up of 15 amino acids. Germline CDR1 reads SGHTA; CDR2 reads FQGTGA. Here the CDR3 reads CASKPGGSGANVLTF. CDR3 sequence (DNA): TGTGCCAGCAAACCGGGGGGCTCTGGGGCCAACGTCCTGACTTTC.

The CDR3: CASSSGTDPGELFF. The DNA for the CDR3 is TGTGCCAGCAGTTCAGGGACAGACCCCGGGGAGCTGTTTTTT. V and J are TRBV27 and TRBJ2-2, with 7 bases identical to TRBD1. V trimming: 4 bases; J trimming: 6 bases; junction bases outside the gene matches: 5. Looked up from germline, CDR1 is MNHEY and CDR2 is SMNVEV (reference sequence). CDR3 length: 14 amino acids.

The V call is TRBV19, the J call TRBJ2-1, with no clear D. Trimming removed 2 bases at V and 1 base at J, with 15 bases between. The germline gives CDR1 LNHDA, CDR2 SQIVND (reference sequence). CDR3 length equals 17 residues. This CDR3 reads CASSISPGLGSYNEQFF. Here the CDR3 DNA reads TGTGCCAGTAGTATATCGCCGGGCCTCGGGTCCTACAATGAGCAGTTCTTC.

This clone was picked up one time. The germline gene is not matched at one end of the junction; a read error may be the cause. The chain is built from TRBV27 and TRBJ1-4; 11 bases line up with TRBD1. The CDR3 runs 15 residues. From germline, CDR1 is MNHEY and CDR2 SMNVEV (reference sequence). In DNA, the CDR3 is TGTGCCAGCAAAGGGACAGGGGGAAGTAATGGAAAACTGTTTTTT. Translated: CASKGTGGSNGKLFF.

This chain uses TRBV19 with TRBJ2-3, with D tentatively TRBD1 (5 bases). This CDR3 is built from 12 residues. CDR1 LNHDA and CDR2 SQIVND come from the germline V gene (reference sequence). V lost 5 bases, J lost 8 bases, and 11 bases lay in between. For the CDR3, the DNA is TGTGCCAGTAGTCCACAAGGGGCTACGCAGTATTTT. It encodes CASSPQGATQYF.

The chain carries TRBV7-2 and TRBJ1-5, with TRBD1 matching over 9 bases. CDR1 and CDR2 from the germline V gene are SGHTA and FQGNSA. This CDR3 is 13 amino acids long. With V trimmed by 7 bases and J by 6 bases, 4 bases remained unmatched. The CDR3 sequence is CASKGQGPQPQHF. DNA for the CDR3: TGTGCCAGCAAGGGACAGGGACCTCAGCCCCAGCATTTT.

The chain couples TRBV19 to TRBJ1-2; no clear D. Germline CDR1 LNHDA, CDR2 SQIVND (reference sequence). The CDR3 runs to 11 residues. Between the trimmed V and J ends, which lost 5 bases and 2 bases, there was a span of 3 bases. CDR3 DNA: TGTGCCAGTAGTTTCAACTATGGCTACACCTTC. This gives the protein CASSFNYGYTF.

The rearrangement uses TRBV6-6 and TRBJ1-5, with D perhaps TRBD1 (5 bases). The V end was cut by 8 bases, the J end by 0 bases, with 14 bases between. This CDR3 spans 15 amino acids. Germline V gene lookup returns CDR1 MNHNY and CDR2 SVGAGI (reference sequence). The chain's CDR3 is CASLRGVNSNQPQHF. CDR3 nucleotides: TGTGCCAGCCTTCGGGGGGTCAATAGCAATCAGCCCCAGCATTTT.

The chain recombines TRBV27 with TRBJ1-5; 7 nucleotides align to TRBD1. In germline, CDR1 is MNHEY, CDR2 SMNVEV (reference sequence). The CDR3 consists of 18 residues. The J segment lost 4 bases and the V segment lost 5 bases, leaving 17 bases of the junction unmatched. DNA for the CDR3: TGTGCCAGCAGTCCGCGACCCCCCTGGACAGGTGGGAATCAGCCCCAGCATTTT. Translated: CASSPRPPWTGGNQPQHF.

This chain joins TRBV30 and TRBJ1-1; no definite D call. Germline CDR1 GTSNPN, CDR2 SVGIG (reference sequence). The CDR3 contains 13 residues. Trimming shortened V by 1 base and J by 3 bases, and 9 bases separated the two germline ends. CDR3 nucleotides: TGTGCCTGGAGTGAGAATGTGGACACTGAAGCTTTCTTT. Its protein product is CAWSENVDTEAFF. The complete variable domain, with remaining parts taken from reference TRBV30 and TRBJ1-1, reads SQTIHQWPATLVQPVGSPLSLECTVEGTSNPNLYWYRQAAGRGLQLLFYSVGIGQISSEVPQNLSASRPQDRQFILSSKKLLLSDSGFYLCAWSENVDTEAFFGQGTRLTVV.

The table lists this clone with a few counts. The chain combines TRBV19 with TRBJ2-2; 7 bases match TRBD2. Germline V CDR1 and CDR2: LNHDA, SQIVND (reference sequence). V trimming: 7 bases; J trimming: 1 base; junction bases outside the gene matches: 3. The length of the CDR3 is 14 residues. The CDR3 bases are TGTGCCAGTAAACAGCGGGAGAACACCGGGGAGCTGTTTTTT. This encodes CASKQRENTGELFF. Full variable domain (missing parts from reference TRBV19 and TRBJ2-2): DGGITQSPKYLFRKEGQNVTLSCEQNLNHDAMYWYRQDPGQGLRLIYYSQIVNDFQKGDIAEGYSVSREKKESFPLTVTSAQKNPTAFYLCASKQRENTGELFFGEGSRLTVL.

Regarding this clone: Other DNA sequences of this sample code for an identical CDR3. DNA for the CDR3: TGTGCCAGCAGTTTGAGCAATGAGCAGTTCTTC. It is translated as CASSLSNEQFF. This chain links TRBV28 with TRBJ2-1; D call uncertain. The CDR3 extends over 11 amino acids. V lost 3 bases, J lost 6 bases, and 3 bases lay in between. Germline CDR1 reads MDHEN; CDR2 reads SYDVKM.

The V and J genes are TRBV6-5 and TRBJ2-4, with D tentatively TRBD1 or TRBD2 (5 bases each). The germline V gene encodes CDR1 MNHEY and CDR2 SVGAGI. The length of the CDR3 is 15 residues. Trimming pared 1 base from V and 6 bases from J, leaving 13 bases between. The CDR3 is CASSYFGGVTNIQYF. In DNA form, the CDR3 reads TGTGCCAGCAGTTACTTTGGGGGAGTTACAAACATTCAGTACTTC.

Note on this clone: At one boundary the junction diverges from the germline segment, which might be a read error. The V gene is TRBV7-7, the J gene TRBJ2-5; D not certain. The V gene's germline CDR1 is SSHAT and CDR2 FNYEAQ (reference sequence). The CDR3 runs to 16 residues. This chain's CDR3 is CASSLGSPSPGETQYF. The CDR3 DNA reads TGTGCTAGCAGCTTAGGTTCCCCGAGCCCCGGGGAGACCCAGTACTTC.

This clone has a handful of counts. Other DNA sequences in the sample encode the same CDR3. The V gene is TRBV7-3, the J gene TRBJ2-2, with TRBD2 identical over 8 bases. This CDR3 contains 16 residues. CDR1 and CDR2 from the germline V gene are SGHTA and FQGTGA. V was clipped by 5 bases and J by 1 base; unmatched bases: 6. The CDR3 sequence: CASSPGSGGNTGELFF. Here the CDR3 DNA reads TGTGCCAGCAGCCCTGGGAGCGGGGGGAACACCGGGGAGCTGTTTTTT.

CDR3 sequence (DNA): TGTGCCAGCAGCCCTACGACCTGGGGACTCAGCTCCTACGAGCAGTACTTC. Translation gives CASSPTTWGLSSYEQYF. V usage is TRBV14 and J usage is TRBJ2-7, with a weak D call TRBD2 (6 bases). CDR1 and CDR2 (germline): SGHDN, FVKESK. The length of the CDR3 is 17 residues. The V end lost 4 bases, the J end lost 0 bases, and 19 bases lay between the germline ends.

The V call is TRBV5-6, the J call TRBJ2-1; maybe TRBD1 (5 bases). Germline CDR1 reads SGHDT; CDR2 reads YYEEEE. This CDR3 spans 13 amino acids. Trimming cost V 4 bases and J 2 bases, with 7 bases left between them. The CDR3 sequence is CASSQDTYNEQFF. CDR3 DNA sequence: TGTGCCAGCAGCCAGGACACCTACAATGAGCAGTTCTTC.

This clone has just a few counts. This chain connects TRBV7-9 to TRBJ2-3; 8 bases line up with TRBD1. This CDR3 has 17 amino acids. The ends lost 0 bases at V and 5 bases at J; junction bases unmatched: 10. Germline assignment: CDR1 SEHNR and CDR2 FQNEAQ (reference sequence). The CDR3 reads CASSLAAQGDIGDTQYF. CDR3 nucleotides: TGTGCCAGCAGCTTAGCGGCACAGGGGGATATTGGAGATACGCAGTATTTT.

V gene TRBV7-9 combines with J gene TRBJ2-6; weak D call: TRBD1 (5 bases). The germline CDR1 and CDR2 sequences are SEHNR and FQNEAQ (reference sequence). V lost 3 bases and J lost 0, with 6 bases in between. This CDR3 comprises 15 residues. This chain's CDR3 is CASSLTVSGANVLTF. In DNA, the CDR3 is TGTGCCAGCAGCTTGACAGTCTCTGGGGCCAACGTCCTGACTTTC. Combining the CDR3 with reference TRBV7-9 and TRBJ2-6 gives the whole variable domain DTGVSQNPRHKITKRGQNVTFRCDPISEHNRLYWYRQTLGQGPEFLTYFQNEAQLEKSRLLSDRFSAERPKGSFSTLEIQRTEQGDSAMYLCASSLTVSGANVLTFGAGSRLTVL.